These 6 T cell receptor beta chains were sequenced from one sample in a study of regulatory T cells in long-lasting Graves disease. Time point reported: newly diagnosed GD, antithyroid drugs for less than 3 months. PBMC RNA served as the TCR library source. To make TCR beta libraries, researchers used iRepertoire HTBI primers and Arm-PCR of CDR3 regions. TCRdb ran MiXCR on the multiplex PCR reads and lists one entry per CDR3 protein. The repertoire holds roughly 500,000 distinct CDR3 sequences, with 13% as singletons. This same sample was also part of a study on T cells in Graves' hyperthyroidism and ophthalmopathy.

The material sequenced was peripheral blood mononuclear cells (PBMCs), taken at new diagnosis, from a patient treated with antithyroid drugs. The receptors come from a man aged 25 to 45 with Graves disease.

This clonotype was counted a few times. This sequence joins TRBV6-4 and TRBJ2-3, with TRBD2 as a possible D gene (6 bases). The CDR3 sequence is 14 residues long. Deletions cut 1 base from V and 5 bases from J, with 10 bases between. CDR1 and CDR2 from the germline V gene are MRHNA and SNTAGT. CDR3: CASSDWGSGDTQYF. The CDR3 DNA is TGTGCCAGCAGTGACTGGGGTAGCGGAGATACGCAGTATTTT.

The table lists this clonotype with a few counts. V gene TRBV6-4 combines with J gene TRBJ2-5, with TRBD2 matching 8 bases. Trimming at V came to 3 bases and at J to 3 bases, leaving 0 bases not matched to a gene. Germline loops: CDR1 MRHNA, CDR2 SNTAGT. This CDR3 is built from 13 residues. The CDR3 DNA is TGTGCCAGCAGTGAACTAGCGGAAGAGACCCAGTACTTC. Its protein is CASSELAEETQYF.

V and J are TRBV29-1 and TRBJ2-2; 7 bases match TRBD1. This CDR3 is built from 14 residues. Trimming took 6 bases from V and 4 from J; bases not matched to a gene: 8. CDR1 is SQVTM, CDR2 ANQGSEA, per germline. Here the CDR3 DNA reads TGCAGCGTGGGGGACAGCTGGGGCACCGGGGAGCTGTTTTTT. This encodes CSVGDSWGTGELFF.

This clonotype was observed at least ten times. The chain links TRBV20-1 to TRBJ2-7, with 9 positions matching TRBD2. CDR1 is DFQATT and CDR2 is SNEGSKA in the germline V gene (reference sequence). CDR3 size: 14 residues. J lost 8 bases, V lost 5 bases, and 13 bases had no gene match. The CDR3 region has the DNA TGCAGTGCTCCCCGATCGGGGCGGGAGGGCCAGCAGTACTTC. Translation gives CSAPRSGREGQQYF.

This clonotype came up many times. The chain joins TRBV7-6 to TRBJ2-5; D may be TRBD2 (6 bases). Germline values: CDR1 SGHVS, CDR2 FNYEAQ. The CDR3 totals 15 residues. The germline V and J ends were trimmed by 0 bases and 5 bases, with 13 bases remaining between them. The CDR3 protein is CASSLATGVGETQYF. CDR3 DNA sequence: TGTGCCAGCAGCTTAGCGACGGGAGTAGGGGAGACCCAGTACTTC.

There are many counts of this clonotype. The genes are TRBV20-1 and TRBJ2-1; 11 nucleotides match TRBD2. With 5 bases clipped from V and 7 bases from J, the junction kept 7 bases outside the gene matches. This CDR3 spans 14 amino acids. CDR1 is DFQATT and CDR2 is SNEGSKA in the germline V gene (reference sequence). CDR3 sequence reads: CSAPFSGRGNEQFF. The CDR3 nucleotides read TGCAGTGCTCCCTTTAGCGGGAGGGGTAATGAGCAGTTCTTC.